This T cell receptor (beta chain) was captured in a study of cytomegalovirus exposure and HLA in healthy donors. General study points: Most CMV-associated TCR beta chains were later found to appear HLA-restricted. Accurate HLA-A and HLA-B prediction from TCR beta sequences was reported for most subjects. The number of N-insertions in an Asian-associated ancestry cluster was reportedly below the approximately 680-donor mean in a later analysis.

Germline CDR1 is LNHDA and CDR2 is SQIVND (reference sequence). V trimming: 5 bases; J trimming: 1 base; junction bases outside the gene matches: 18. The CDR3 loop spans 20 amino acids. Notes on this clone: Antigen: not known.

The PCR used 60 Vbeta and 13 Jbeta primers. Libraries were prepared by immunoSEQ multiplex PCR; TCRdb keeps only in-frame clonotypes and omits some of them. The sample table sets out approximately 110,000 clones. Sequenced material: PBMCs. The receptor's source is a man between 18 and 29 years old in good health and CMV-seronegative. This chain links TRBV19 with TRBJ2-3, with 10 bases fitting TRBD2. In nucleotides, the CDR3 is TGTGCCAGTAGTGAACAGGGGCCACGAGCGGGAGGGCTTGGCACAGATACGCAGTATTTT. Translating it yields CASSEQGPRAGGLGTDTQYF.